This entry features one T cell receptor beta chain sequence. The clone's antigen remains unknown. Per-base qualities were not stored, and no clone one base away is much larger. Each collaborating institution followed its own protocols to collect whole blood in K2EDTA tubes. Collaborator samples were shipped for TCRbeta analysis as frozen whole blood, isolated PBMCs, or DNA extracted from either sample type. This entry belongs to a study of blood T cell repertoires in COVID-19 (dated by TCRdb to about 2020). For the wider study: Samples from collaborators originated in the United States, Italy and Spain and spanned both the acute and convalescent phases of COVID-19. The samples were drawn from two sources: the first 160 participants of the ongoing ImmuneRACE study, and 950 to 1,500 subjects contributed by 6 global collaborators. Where available, HLA class I and class II types were obtained from metadata supplied by the sample provider rather than from assay-based typing. The dataset comprised deeply sampled blood TCRbeta repertoires from subjects exposed to, actively infected with, or recovered from COVID-19. A freely available public database, intended as a resource for researchers studying the immune response to SARS-CoV-2, is where the repertoires were released. The prospective study material was composed of cDNA or gDNA derived from T cells, B-cell-depleted T cells, or PBMCs. A de-identified subject ID, COVID-19 status, age in years and sex were almost always included in the sample metadata.

The CDR3 starts with the cysteine, ends with the phenylalanine, and has 14 residues. Only the CDR3 DNA is retained, 42 bases long and in frame from the first base. The germline V gene encodes CDR1 MNHEY and CDR2 SVGAGI. V is cut back by 4 bases and J by 6 bases, with 6 bases in the junction unmatched. General conclusions and limits of the study: Clinical and demographic metadata were provided uncurated, with the amount varying by source and participant.

TCRbeta CDR3 regions were amplified from genomic DNA by means of the immunoSEQ Assay, a bias-controlled multiplex PCR. Turning to the authors' computational methods: Nucleated cell counts per sample were estimated from amplification of reference gene primers within the assay. To quantify the absolute abundance of each unique TCRbeta CDR3 rearrangement, sequence reads were collapsed and filtered. For each sample, productive Simpson clonality was calculated as the square root of Simpson's diversity index across productive rearrangements. The clones in this table, taken by TCRdb from immuneACCESS, are in-frame only. Not every clone is retained; where verified, under half of the shortfall comes from an unresolved V gene, and the cause of the rest is unknown. That table is the source of V, J and clone size, and D and trimming were worked out from the DNA. The sample data list a few hundred thousand clones, and around 89% of these were observed just once. The top ten clones comprise roughly 0.8% of the sample.

The sequence links TRBV6-5 to TRBJ2-4; TRBD1 lines up with 7 middle nucleotides. This TCR derives from a man aged 30 to 45 with acute or convalescent COVID-19. Material: peripheral blood. The CDR3 here reads CASSFRDSLNIQYF. The nucleotide sequence reads as follows: TGTGCCAGCAGTTTTCGGGACAGCCTAAACATTCAGTACTTC.